The 23 T cell receptor beta chains below come from one sample, sequenced in a study of blood T cell repertoires in COVID-19. TCRdb's table, derived via immunoSEQ multiplex PCR, lists solely in-frame clones and lacks some. The data show a few hundred thousand clones, around 88% seen once. Sequenced sample: PBMCs or T cells enriched from blood (not recorded which). The receptors originated from a woman between 50 and 59 years old with acute COVID-19.

The chain links TRBV18 to TRBJ1-2; 7 positions agree with TRBD1. This CDR3 region has 15 residues. V shed 3 bases and J 6 bases; nucleotides not matched to a gene: 10. CDR1 and CDR2 from the germline V gene are KGHSH and LQKENI. The CDR3 loop reads CASSPTQGTENGYTF. Written as DNA, the CDR3 is TGTGCCAGCTCACCGACACAGGGGACGGAAAATGGCTACACCTTC.

This chain joins TRBV7-2 and TRBJ2-1, with TRBD1 identical over 7 bases. The V and J ends lost 3 bases and 6 bases, in that order; junction bases with no gene match: 2. Germline lookup yields CDR1 SGHTA and CDR2 FQGNSA. This CDR3 contains 13 residues. The CDR3 here is CASSFDRANEQFF. The CDR3 region has the DNA TGTGCCAGCAGCTTTGACAGGGCCAATGAGCAGTTCTTC.

This clone occurred once. The V gene is TRBV14, the J gene TRBJ2-7; tentative D call: TRBD1 (5 bases). The CDR3 has 13 amino acids. Germline lookup yields CDR1 SGHDN and CDR2 FVKESK. V lost 1 base, J lost 5 bases, and 9 bases lay in between. The DNA for the CDR3 is TGTGCCAGCAGCCAAGTCTCAGGGCACGAGCAGTACTTC. Translating gives CASSQVSGHEQYF. Looking up the rest from reference TRBV14 and TRBJ2-7 gives the full variable domain: EAGVTQFPSHSVIEKGQTVTLRCDPISGHDNLYWYRRVMGKEIKFLLHFVKESKQDESGMPNNRFLAERTGGTYSTLKVQPAELEDSGVYFCASSQVSGHEQYFGPGTRLTVT.

The chain carries TRBV5-4 and TRBJ1-2, with D possibly TRBD1 on 5 matching bases. CDR3 size: 15 residues. Germline CDR1 reads SGHNT; CDR2 reads YYREEE (reference sequence). V was cut by 0 bases and J by 2 bases, with 11 bases left in between. The CDR3 DNA reads TGTGCCAGCAGCTTGGTCCCGGACAAGAACTATGGCTACACCTTC. Amino acids: CASSLVPDKNYGYTF.

This chain links TRBV15 with TRBJ1-1, with 7 bases identical to TRBD1. The germline V gene has CDR1 LNHNV and CDR2 YYDKDF (reference sequence). The V and J ends lost 5 bases and 3 bases, in that order; junction bases with no gene match: 18. The CDR3 is 18 residues long. Written as DNA, the CDR3 is TGTGCCACCAGCCTGACAGGGCGGGTATTTTATGGGGACACTGAAGCTTTCTTT. It encodes CATSLTGRVFYGDTEAFF.

This chain uses TRBV7-3 with TRBJ2-3; 8 positions agree with TRBD2. Trimming took 4 bases from V and 4 from J; bases not matched to a gene: 4. The germline gives CDR1 SGHTA, CDR2 FQGTGA. CDR3 length equals 14 residues. The CDR3 bases are TGTGCCAGCAGCTCCGGACTAGCTGCAGATACGCAGTATTTT. Its protein is CASSSGLAADTQYF.

The gene calls are TRBV6-5 and TRBJ1-2; D might be TRBD1 (5 bases). The ends were cut back, 6 bases at V and 4 bases at J, with 15 bases in the middle. There are 14 residues in the CDR3. The germline V gene has CDR1 MNHEY and CDR2 SVGAGI. The CDR3 coding sequence is TGTGCCAGCAGAGACGACAGTCTCGGCTATGGCTACACCTTC. Residues: CASRDDSLGYGYTF.

This chain connects TRBV18 to TRBJ1-2, with 12 bases lining up with TRBD1. This CDR3 region has 16 residues. After removal of 3 bases from V and 5 bases from J, the junction contained 7 bases not matched to a gene. Germline V lookup: CDR1 KGHSH, CDR2 LQKENI. CDR3 sequence (DNA): TGTGCCAGCTCACCGGATGAGGGACAGGGGGCGTATGGCTACACCTTC. This encodes CASSPDEGQGAYGYTF.

The rearrangement joins TRBV6-5 to TRBJ1-2, with TRBD1 identical over 8 bases. The CDR3 covers 15 residues. Germline CDR1 reads MNHEY; CDR2 reads SVGAGI. The V and J ends lost 6 bases and 4 bases, in that order; junction bases with no gene match: 10. The CDR3 nucleotides are TGTGCCAGCAGAAGGACAGGGAGGGATGGCTATGGCTACACCTTC. Translating gives CASRRTGRDGYGYTF.

This sequence joins TRBV6-6 and TRBJ2-7; 8 nucleotides match TRBD2. The CDR3 extends over 13 amino acids. The V gene's germline CDR1 is MNHNY and CDR2 SVGAGI (reference sequence). V trimming: 5 bases; J trimming: 3 bases; junction bases outside the gene matches: 3. DNA of the CDR3: TGTGCCAGCAGTACAAGCGGGAGCTACGAGCAGTACTTC. Protein sequence: CASSTSGSYEQYF.

The genes are TRBV7-3 and TRBJ2-6, with 8 positions matching TRBD1. Germline V gene data show CDR1 as SGHTA and CDR2 as FQGTGA. This CDR3 contains 16 residues. After removal of 3 bases from V and 3 bases from J, the junction contained 4 bases not matched to a gene. CDR3 amino acids: CASSFIRGRGANVLTF. The DNA for the CDR3 is TGTGCCAGCAGCTTTATCAGGGGGCGTGGGGCCAACGTCCTGACTTTC.

The chain recombines TRBV2 with TRBJ1-2; TRBD1 agrees at 8 bases. Germline V CDR1 and CDR2: SNHLY, FYNNEI. Losses at the gene ends were 7 bases for V and 0 bases for J; bases not matched to a gene: 13. This CDR3 is built from 17 residues. The CDR3: CASIRGGSGGPNYGYTF. The CDR3 DNA follows: TGTGCCAGCATTAGAGGGGGATCAGGGGGCCCTAACTATGGCTACACCTTC.

The chain combines TRBV15 with TRBJ2-1; possibly TRBD2 for D (6 bases). Germline assignment: CDR1 LNHNV and CDR2 YYDKDF (reference sequence). The CDR3 spans 17 residues. V was pared by 3 bases and J by 0 bases, with 15 bases between. In DNA, the CDR3 is TGTGCCACCAGCAGGGACCGACGGGGGAGCTCCTACAATGAGCAGTTCTTC. Protein sequence: CATSRDRRGSSYNEQFF. Complete variable domain (other parts from reference TRBV15 and TRBJ2-1): DAMVIQNPRYQVTQFGKPVTLSCSQTLNHNVMYWYQQKSSQAPKLLFHYYDKDFNNEADTPDNFQSRRPNTSFCFLDIRSPGLGDTAMYLCATSRDRRGSSYNEQFFGPGTRLTVL.

The chain is built from TRBV11-1 and TRBJ2-3; 11 bases match TRBD2. The CDR3 is 15 amino acids. Germline V gives CDR1 SGHAT, CDR2 FQDESV (reference sequence). Losses at the gene ends were 5 bases for V and 2 bases for J; bases not matched to a gene: 3. In DNA form, the CDR3 reads TGTGCCAGCAGCCCGGGACTAGCGGTCACAGATACGCAGTATTTT. It translates to CASSPGLAVTDTQYF.

This chain uses TRBV18 with TRBJ1-1, with D unclear. Per the germline V gene, CDR1 is KGHSH and CDR2 is LQKENI. This CDR3 spans 14 amino acids. Trimming took 6 bases from V and 5 from J, leaving 16 bases between them. This CDR3 reads CASSEEIVNTEAFF. The CDR3 DNA reads as TGTGCCAGCTCCGAGGAAATTGTAAATACTGAAGCTTTCTTT.

The chain employs TRBV30 and TRBJ2-7, with TRBD1 matching over 7 bases. Germline V gene lookup returns CDR1 GTSNPN and CDR2 SVGIG (reference sequence). The J segment lost 4 bases and the V segment lost 0 bases, leaving 6 bases of the junction unmatched. This CDR3 spans 14 amino acids. CDR3 in amino acids: CAWSVGGSLYEQYF. The CDR3 nucleotides are TGTGCCTGGAGTGTAGGGGGCTCTCTATACGAGCAGTACTTC.

This clone was recorded only once. The V gene is TRBV13, the J gene TRBJ2-7; a possible D gene is TRBD1 (5 bases). With 5 bases removed from V and 2 bases from J, the gap between germline ends came to 10 bases. Germline lookup yields CDR1 PRHDT and CDR2 FYEKMQ (reference sequence). This CDR3 contains 13 residues. The CDR3 reads CASSPTVAYEQYF. CDR3 coding DNA: TGTGCCAGCAGCCCGACAGTTGCCTACGAGCAGTACTTC.

V usage is TRBV30 and J usage is TRBJ2-1; no definite D call. The CDR3 loop spans 14 amino acids. Germline CDR1 is GTSNPN and CDR2 is SVGIG (reference sequence). V shed 0 bases and J shed 0 bases, with 6 bases lying between them. As DNA, the CDR3 is TGTGCCTGGAGTGTAGCGATCTCCTACAATGAGCAGTTCTTC. Residues: CAWSVAISYNEQFF.

The chain couples TRBV28 to TRBJ2-1, with 10 bases that match TRBD2. V dropped 10 bases and J dropped 6; count of bases not matched to a gene: 9. The CDR3 covers 14 residues. CDR1 is MDHEN and CDR2 is SYDVKM in the germline V gene. DNA for the CDR3: TGTGCCACCAAACTAGCGGGAAAAGCCAATGAGCAGTTCTTC. Translating it yields CATKLAGKANEQFF.

The chain combines TRBV3-1 (or the pseudogene TRBV3-2) with TRBJ2-3, with 8 bases identical to TRBD2. CDR1 and CDR2 (germline): LGHDT, YNNKEL (reference sequence). Trimming took 0 bases from V and 4 from J; bases not matched to a gene: 6. This CDR3 is 16 amino acids long. This CDR3 is CASSQDLLTSADTQYF. The CDR3 DNA reads TGTGCCAGCAGCCAAGATCTATTGACTAGCGCAGATACGCAGTATTTT.

The rearrangement links TRBV6-4 to TRBJ2-7, with a tentative D call TRBD1 (6 bases). Trimming cost V 7 bases and J 1 base, with 11 bases left between them. Germline CDR1 MRHNA, CDR2 SNTAGT. The CDR3 runs 13 residues. CDR3 protein: CASTLTGSYEQYF. The CDR3 nucleotides read TGTGCCAGCACCCTGACAGGATCCTACGAGCAGTACTTC.

The genes are TRBV3-1 (or the pseudogene TRBV3-2) and TRBJ2-7, with D perhaps TRBD1 (5 bases). V lost 2 bases and J 3 bases, leaving 5 bases between the germline ends. Germline V gene data show CDR1 as LGHDT and CDR2 as YNNKEL (reference sequence). This CDR3 spans 12 amino acids. CDR3 nucleotides: TGTGCCAGCAGCCAACAGGGCTACGAGCAGTACTTC. This sequence encodes CASSQQGYEQYF.

The gene calls are TRBV27 and TRBJ2-1; TRBD2 matches 15 bases. Germline lookup yields CDR1 MNHEY and CDR2 SMNVEV (reference sequence). Trimming took 10 bases from V and 0 from J; bases not matched to a gene: 10. The CDR3 length is 18 residues. CDR3 sequence: CATTGLAGGLSSYNEQFF. The CDR3 DNA is TGTGCCACGACGGGACTAGCGGGAGGACTGAGCTCCTACAATGAGCAGTTCTTC.